This TCR beta chain appears in the sequencing data of a study of blood T cell repertoires in COVID-19. Looking at the study overall: Material from acute and convalescent COVID-19 was sourced from the United States, Italy and Spain. Sources were T cells, B-cell-depleted T cells, or PBMCs; the material itself was cDNA or gDNA.

CDR1 is SEHNR and CDR2 is FQNEAQ in the germline V gene (reference sequence). This CDR3 is 16 amino acids long. V was clipped by 5 bases and J by 7 bases; unmatched bases: 10. As processed by the authors: It was from reference gene primer amplification that nucleated cell counts were estimated. Libraries were prepared by immunoSEQ multiplex PCR; TCRdb keeps only in-frame clonotypes and omits some of them. That table furnishes V, J and clone size, whereas the DNA furnished D and trimming. Altogether about 160,000 clones are present, roughly four fifths being singletons, with the ten largest covering approximately 10%. This clone was seen a few times.

The rearrangement joins TRBV7-9 to TRBJ1-6; TRBD1 matches at 8 bases. The sequencing input was peripheral blood. This TCR was sampled from a human donor in a cohort sampled during active COVID-19. The CDR3 sequence is CASSPTLDRVNSPLHF. The CDR3 nucleotides read TGTGCCAGCAGCCCGACGTTGGACAGGGTGAATTCACCCCTCCACTTT.